The rows below give T cell receptor beta chains drawn from one sample of a study of cytomegalovirus exposure and HLA in healthy donors. Profiling relied on immunoSEQ multiplex PCR, and the TCRdb table lists in-frame clones only, not all of them. This repertoire shows some 150,000 clones, approximately 80% found once; its top ten account for roughly 10%. The sequenced material came from PBMCs. These receptors originate from a man aged 18-30 years in good health and CMV-seropositive. CDR3s leave out the opening cysteine and the closing phenylalanine or tryptophan.

j_gene: TRBJ2-7; v_gene: TRBV12-5; CDR3aa: ASGWGPGYEQY
j_gene: TRBJ1-2; v_gene: TRBV9; CDR3aa: ASSSPSGPDVRYGYT
j_gene: TRBJ1-5; v_gene: TRBV4-3; CDR3aa: ASSQVRGSNQPQH
j_gene: TRBJ2-1; v_gene: TRBV5-4; CDR3aa: ASSLGLAGDSYNEQF
j_gene: TRBJ2-1; v_gene: TRBV2; CDR3aa: ASRRREGPNEQF
j_gene: TRBJ2-2; v_gene: TRBV5-1; CDR3aa: ASSFIGTLNTGELF
j_gene: TRBJ2-5; v_gene: TRBV27; CDR3aa: ASSPSRGQGGQETQY
j_gene: TRBJ1-3; v_gene: TRBV7-2; CDR3aa: ASSSTGGFGNTIY
j_gene: TRBJ2-7; v_gene: TRBV5-4; CDR3aa: ASSWGTSGGAVYEQY
j_gene: TRBJ2-7; v_gene: TRBV5-8; CDR3aa: ASSFGLRQGSYEQY
j_gene: TRBJ1-2; v_gene: TRBV5-6; CDR3aa: ASSFSNIVYGYT
j_gene: TRBJ2-5; v_gene: TRBV20-1; CDR3aa: SAGTGETQY
j_gene: TRBJ2-5; v_gene: TRBV29-1; CDR3aa: SVEDRLAGVEEQY
j_gene: TRBJ2-5; v_gene: TRBV2; CDR3aa: ASSAGLAGVKTQY
j_gene: TRBJ2-1; v_gene: TRBV4-2; CDR3aa: ASSQDLGRGGLDEQF
j_gene: TRBJ1-3; v_gene: TRBV14; CDR3aa: ASSQDSTSGNTIY
j_gene: TRBJ1-2; v_gene: TRBV7-9; CDR3aa: ASSRPGLGYGYT
j_gene: TRBJ2-1; v_gene: TRBV27; CDR3aa: ASSRGGEQF
j_gene: TRBJ1-1; v_gene: TRBV6-5; CDR3aa: ASNSGGATEAF
j_gene: TRBJ2-7; v_gene: TRBV9; CDR3aa: ASSPSAALLYEQY
j_gene: TRBJ1-2; v_gene: TRBV7-9; CDR3aa: SSSPGSGEGIGGYT
j_gene: TRBJ2-1; v_gene: TRBV4-1; CDR3aa: ASSPPWGTSGYNEQF
j_gene: TRBJ2-2; v_gene: TRBV5-6; CDR3aa: ASTKPGLAGGRSGELF
j_gene: TRBJ1-6; v_gene: TRBV6-1; CDR3aa: ASTSGTGDSPLH
j_gene: TRBJ1-2; v_gene: TRBV4-1; CDR3aa: ASSQLGRQAKGYT
j_gene: TRBJ2-2; v_gene: TRBV5-1; CDR3aa: ASSILAGANTGELF
j_gene: TRBJ1-5; v_gene: TRBV30; CDR3aa: AWSVQSNQPQH
j_gene: TRBJ2-7; v_gene: TRBV30; CDR3aa: AWSRRRAGSYEQY
j_gene: TRBJ1-1; v_gene: TRBV5-4; CDR3aa: ASSDRVNTEAF
j_gene: TRBJ2-1; v_gene: TRBV27; CDR3aa: ASAGGKAFSSYNEQF
j_gene: TRBJ1-5; v_gene: TRBV7-2; CDR3aa: ASSQGQGESQPQH
j_gene: TRBJ1-2; v_gene: TRBV27; CDR3aa: ASSFGQGGNFYGYT
j_gene: TRBJ2-2; v_gene: TRBV15; CDR3aa: ATSRGQVASTGELF
j_gene: TRBJ1-2; v_gene: TRBV30; CDR3aa: AWSVSSGYT
j_gene: TRBJ2-5; v_gene: TRBV5-1; CDR3aa: ASSSTGMETQY
j_gene: TRBJ2-5; v_gene: TRBV4-1; CDR3aa: ASSRVTSGSVFWETQY
j_gene: TRBJ2-7; v_gene: TRBV29-1; CDR3aa: SVGPGDEQY
j_gene: TRBJ1-1; v_gene: TRBV4-3; CDR3aa: ASSQDHQWNTEAF
j_gene: TRBJ2-5; v_gene: TRBV6-1; CDR3aa: ASSEVGTGIRETQY
j_gene: TRBJ2-5; v_gene: TRBV19; CDR3aa: ASSAIPGQGALY
j_gene: TRBJ2-1; v_gene: TRBV19; CDR3aa: ASSRAGGYNEQF
j_gene: TRBJ1-1; v_gene: TRBV14; CDR3aa: ASSQRGRLPEAF
j_gene: TRBJ2-1; v_gene: TRBV5-4; CDR3aa: ASSLDGGAGEQF
j_gene: TRBJ1-1; v_gene: TRBV7-3; CDR3aa: ASSLQTGANTEAF
j_gene: TRBJ2-7; v_gene: TRBV28; CDR3aa: ASRSEAGAGYEQY
j_gene: TRBJ2-3; v_gene: TRBV2; CDR3aa: ASSEEGLAGPSSTDTQY
j_gene: TRBJ2-5; v_gene: TRBV29-1; CDR3aa: SVGGPIGETQY
j_gene: TRBJ2-2; v_gene: TRBV10-1; CDR3aa: ASGRTGGTGELF
j_gene: TRBJ2-1; v_gene: TRBV9; CDR3aa: ASTTSPGNEQF
j_gene: TRBJ2-3; v_gene: TRBV6-6; CDR3aa: ASSYSRPTQTDTQY
j_gene: TRBJ2-5; v_gene: TRBV19; CDR3aa: ASKRGETQY
j_gene: TRBJ2-3; v_gene: TRBV5-1; CDR3aa: ASSLAEGAITDTQY
j_gene: TRBJ1-1; v_gene: TRBV7-9; CDR3aa: ASSPLNTNTEAF
j_gene: TRBJ1-4; v_gene: TRBV27; CDR3aa: ASSPHSREKLF
j_gene: TRBJ2-1; v_gene: TRBV4-1; CDR3aa: ASSQEGGQDEQF